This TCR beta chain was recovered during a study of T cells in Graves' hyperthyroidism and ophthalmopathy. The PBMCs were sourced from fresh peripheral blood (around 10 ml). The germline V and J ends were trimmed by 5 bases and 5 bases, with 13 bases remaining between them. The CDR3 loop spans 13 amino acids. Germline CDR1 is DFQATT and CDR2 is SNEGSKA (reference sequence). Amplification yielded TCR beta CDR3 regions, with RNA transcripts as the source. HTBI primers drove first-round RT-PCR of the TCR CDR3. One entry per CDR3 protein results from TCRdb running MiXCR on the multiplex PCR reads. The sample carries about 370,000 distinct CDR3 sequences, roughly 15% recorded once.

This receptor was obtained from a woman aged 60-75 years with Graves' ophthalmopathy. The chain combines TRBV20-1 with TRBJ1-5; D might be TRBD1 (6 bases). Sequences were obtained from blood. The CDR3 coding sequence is TGCAGTGCTGGAACCAGGGGATATCAGCCCCAGCATTTT. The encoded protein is CSAGTRGYQPQHF.